The source of this T cell receptor (beta chain) is a study of Graves' ophthalmopathy and Graves' hyperthyroidism. Amplification of TCR beta CDR3 regions used RNA transcripts. HTBI primers were employed in first-round RT-PCR, then a second-round multiplex PCR followed. Each CDR3 protein gets one entry after TCRdb re-called the multiplex PCR reads with MiXCR. The sample has tens of thousands of distinct CDR3 sequences; approximately 50% are singletons. The germline CDR1 and CDR2 sequences are ENHRY and SYGVKD. Trimming shortened V by 2 bases and J by 3 bases, and 10 bases separated the two germline ends. CDR3 length equals 14 residues.

The TCR originated in an adult woman with Graves' ophthalmopathy. The chain is built from TRBV10-3 and TRBJ1-2; the D is unclear. The sequencing sample was made of peripheral blood. CDR3 DNA: TGTGCCATCAGTGAGGGAATCTGGGACTATGGCTACACCTTC. The encoded protein is CAISEGIWDYGYTF.